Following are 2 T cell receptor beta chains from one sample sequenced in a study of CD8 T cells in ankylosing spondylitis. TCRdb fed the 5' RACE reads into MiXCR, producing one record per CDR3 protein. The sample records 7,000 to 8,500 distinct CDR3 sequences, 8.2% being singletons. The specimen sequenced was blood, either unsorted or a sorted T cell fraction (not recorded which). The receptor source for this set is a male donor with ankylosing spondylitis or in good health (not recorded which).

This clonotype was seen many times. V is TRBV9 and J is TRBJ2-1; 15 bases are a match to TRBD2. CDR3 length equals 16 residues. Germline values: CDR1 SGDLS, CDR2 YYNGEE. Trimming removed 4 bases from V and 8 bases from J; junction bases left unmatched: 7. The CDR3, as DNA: TGTGCCAGCAGCCCCGAGGGACTAGCGGGAGGCGATGAGCAGTTCTTC. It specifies CASSPEGLAGGDEQFF. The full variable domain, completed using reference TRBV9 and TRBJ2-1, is DSGVTQTPKHLITATGQRVTLRCSPRSGDLSVYWYQQSLDQGLQFLIQYYNGEERAKGNILERFSAQQFPDLHSELNLSSLELGDSALYFCASSPEGLAGGDEQFFGPGTRLTVL.

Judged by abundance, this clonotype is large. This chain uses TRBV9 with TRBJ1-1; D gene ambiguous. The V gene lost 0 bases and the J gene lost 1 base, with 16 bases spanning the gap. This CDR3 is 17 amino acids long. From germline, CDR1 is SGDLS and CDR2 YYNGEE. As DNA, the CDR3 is TGTGCCAGCAGCGTAGACCAGGTGGTACGGCAGAACACTGAAGCTTTCTTT. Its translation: CASSVDQVVRQNTEAFF. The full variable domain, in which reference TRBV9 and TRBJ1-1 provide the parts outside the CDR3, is DSGVTQTPKHLITATGQRVTLRCSPRSGDLSVYWYQQSLDQGLQFLIQYYNGEERAKGNILERFSAQQFPDLHSELNLSSLELGDSALYFCASSVDQVVRQNTEAFFGQGTRLTVV.